This T cell receptor beta chain was sequenced in a study of T cell repertoires in cytomegalovirus infection. Across the study: Newly reported HLA-C-restricted and thoroughly characterized HLA-B-restricted CMV epitopes were employed. Matching HLA type and CMV infection were both indicated by public TCR beta signatures.

TCRdb re-analysed the reads in MiXCR, keeping a single row per CDR3 protein. The sample includes about 700,000 distinct CDR3 sequences, roughly 30% of them seen just once. Germline V gives CDR1 SGHVS, CDR2 FNYEAQ. Losses at the gene ends were 4 bases for V and 6 bases for J; bases not matched to a gene: 8. This CDR3 spans 14 amino acids. Study-wide findings and caveats: CMV carriers with the relevant HLA were identified by cumulative public TCR beta family frequency.

On this clonotype: As yet, its antigen is unknown.

This clonotype was obtained from a human donor in good health (CMV status not recorded). Some clones in this sample may be carry-over from other donors' samples. The V and J genes are TRBV7-6 and TRBJ2-5; 7 bases align to TRBD1. The input for sequencing was cultured PBMCs, taken from culture after CMV antigen stimulation. CDR3 sequence reads: CASSSMTGLKTQYF. The CDR3 bases are TGTGCCAGCAGCTCAATGACAGGGCTCAAGACCCAGTACTTC.